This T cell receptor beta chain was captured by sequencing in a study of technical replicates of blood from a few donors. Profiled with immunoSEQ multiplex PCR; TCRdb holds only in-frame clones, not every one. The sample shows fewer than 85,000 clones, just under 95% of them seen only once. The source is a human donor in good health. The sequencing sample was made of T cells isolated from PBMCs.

CDR3 DNA: TGTGCCAGCAGCCTATCGGGGGAGACCCAGTACTTC. It codes for CASSLSGETQYF. The chain is built from TRBV7-9 and TRBJ2-5; a weak D match, TRBD2 (5 bases). V was cut by 5 bases and J by 5 bases, with 9 bases left in between. Germline CDR1 is SEHNR and CDR2 is FQNEAQ (reference sequence). This CDR3 is built from 12 residues.